The entry below gives a single T cell receptor (beta chain) sequence along with its context. This sample is part of a study of control samples from healthy donors and cancer patients. The table came from immunoSEQ multiplex PCR; TCRdb's copy has only in-frame clones and leaves some out. The table records over 80,000 clones, about nine tenths of them present only once. V lost 3 bases, J lost 7 bases, and 13 bases lay in between. Germline V gene lookup returns CDR1 SGHVS and CDR2 FQNEAQ. CDR3 length: 14 residues. This TCR came from a man aged 25-40 years in good health. The chain joins TRBV7-8 to TRBJ1-5; D may be TRBD1 (5 bases). The sample was blood. Here the CDR3 DNA reads TGTGCCAGCAGCTTCAGGCAGGGAGACCAGCCCCAGCATTTT. Translated: CASSFRQGDQPQHF.